The TCR beta chain described here comes from a study of blood T cell repertoires in COVID-19. Turning to the study itself: From T cells, B-cell-depleted T cells, or PBMCs came the material, which was cDNA or gDNA.

As processed by the authors: Amplification of reference gene primers provided the estimated nucleated cell counts. Produced via immunoSEQ multiplex PCR; TCRdb's table is partial and in-frame only. V and J calls and clone size are those listed in that table; D and trimming were worked out from the DNA. The repertoire holds about 98,000 clones, with about 85% as singletons. The CDR3 has 17 residues. Germline CDR1 SGHRS, CDR2 YFSETQ. The V segment lost 0 bases and the J segment 8 bases; nucleotides outside the gene matches: 11. The sequence was collected from a man in his sixties or seventies with acute or convalescent COVID-19. The J gene is TRBJ2-1, the V gene TRBV5-1, with 10 positions matching TRBD2. The sequenced sample consisted of peripheral blood. CDR3 sequence reads: CASSLGSGGAGGHEQFF. CDR3 in DNA: TGCGCCAGCAGCTTGGGGAGCGGGGGGGCCGGTGGCCATGAGCAGTTCTTC. The variable domain in full, completed from reference TRBV5-1 and TRBJ2-1, reads KAGVTQTPRYLIKTRGQQVTLSCSPISGHRSVSWYQQTPGQGLQFLFEYFSETQRNKGNFPGRFSGRQFSNSRSEMNVSTLELGDSALYLCASSLGSGGAGGHEQFFGPGTRLTVL.